The present T cell receptor (beta chain) was sequenced within a study of monozygotic twins with cystic fibrosis. Study at large: With about 15 PCR cycles, barcoded libraries came from roughly 2.9 micrograms of fragmented DNA.

A word on this clone: Antigen specificity is unknown.

Germline V gene lookup returns CDR1 SGHKS and CDR2 YYEKEE (reference sequence). V was trimmed by 0 bases and J by 1 base, leaving 4 bases between them. The CDR3 is 13 residues long. Whole-study findings and limits: V usage most resembled the co-twin in 13 of 16 pairs.

Method: immunoSEQ multiplex PCR; TCRdb's copy keeps in-frame clones and lacks some. Of 20,000 to 30,000 clones in the sample, approximately 90% are singletons; the top ten hold approximately 0.5%. This receptor was obtained from a girl under 10 years old with cystic fibrosis. Sequenced sample: blood. The chain joins TRBV5-5 to TRBJ2-5; D ambiguous. The CDR3 protein is CASSLGLQETQYF. CDR3 bases: TGTGCCAGCAGCTTGGGACTCCAAGAGACCCAGTACTTC.